One and the same sample provided the 20 T cell receptor beta chains below, sequenced in a study of beta chain features in type 1 diabetes. Findings of the study overall: TCRB CDR3s from Type 1 diabetes patients were moderately but significantly shorter in all four CD4+ subsets.

These receptors' targets are unknown. As every portion of the isolated RNA was reverse transcribed, the sequencing read expressed TCRB transcripts. The repertoire was sequenced with immunoSEQ multiplex PCR; TCRdb's copy has only in-frame clones and lacks some. In the table there are roughly 260,000 clones, 9.5% to 13% of which are singletons. Sequencing was carried out using naive CD4+ T cells from blood. The receptors stem from a man aged 25-45 years with type 1 diabetes.

This clone was counted a few times. The chain joins TRBV25-1 to TRBJ2-5, with TRBD1 matching over 7 bases. Germline V lookup: CDR1 MGHDK, CDR2 SYGVNS. V was clipped by 3 bases and J by 4 bases; unmatched bases: 8. CDR3 length equals 15 residues. The CDR3 region has the DNA TGTGCCAGCAGTGACATTGGGGGACAGACAGAGACCCAGTACTTC. Its translation is CASSDIGGQTETQYF. The whole variable domain, remainder taken from reference TRBV25-1 and TRBJ2-5, is EADIYQTPRYLVIGTGKKITLECSQTMGHDKMYWYQQDPGMELHLIHYSYGVNSTEKGDLSSESTVSRIRTEHFPLTLESARPSHTSQYLCASSDIGGQTETQYFGPGTRLLVL.

This clone has more than one count but fewer than ten. The V call is TRBV30, the J call TRBJ2-2, with TRBD1 matching 7 bases. The length of the CDR3 is 15 residues. With 6 bases clipped from V and 2 bases from J, the junction kept 9 bases outside the gene matches. Per germline, CDR1 GTSNPN and CDR2 SVGIG (reference sequence). CDR3 DNA: TGTGCCTGCCCAACCGGGACAGTCAACACCGGGGAGCTGTTTTTT. Amino acids: CACPTGTVNTGELFF. Variable domain in full (rest from reference TRBV30 and TRBJ2-2): SQTIHQWPATLVQPVGSPLSLECTVEGTSNPNLYWYRQAAGRGLQLLFYSVGIGQISSEVPQNLSASRPQDRQFILSSKKLLLSDSGFYLCACPTGTVNTGELFFGEGSRLTVL.

The chain uses TRBV7-9 and TRBJ1-4; tentatively, D is TRBD1 (5 bases). The CDR3 extends over 15 amino acids. The V end lost 11 bases, the J end lost 3 bases, and 19 bases lay between the germline ends. Germline V gene lookup returns CDR1 SEHNR and CDR2 FQNEAQ (reference sequence). CDR3: CAYSRFGTANEKLFF. The CDR3 DNA follows: TGTGCCTACTCTCGGTTCGGGACTGCTAATGAAAAACTGTTTTTT.

CDR3 region: CATHIGGQPQHF. CDR3 sequence (DNA): TGTGCCACTCACATCGGAGGACAGCCCCAGCATTTT. This chain connects TRBV28 to TRBJ1-5; no clear D. The V gene's germline CDR1 is MDHEN and CDR2 SYDVKM. CDR3 length equals 12 residues. V was clipped by 10 bases and J by 7 bases, with 14 bases between them.

The chain combines TRBV30 with TRBJ1-3; a possible D gene is TRBD1 (5 bases). V lost 4 bases and J lost 0, with 16 bases in between. The CDR3 runs 16 residues. The germline V gene has CDR1 GTSNPN and CDR2 SVGIG (reference sequence). CDR3 in amino acids: CAWTRGDGSSGNTIYF. The CDR3 DNA is TGTGCCTGGACGCGGGGCGACGGAAGCTCTGGAAACACCATATATTTT.

A few counts support this clone. This sequence joins TRBV30 and TRBJ1-5; perhaps TRBD1 as D (6 bases). Trimming shortened V by 0 bases and J by 8 bases, and 20 bases separated the two germline ends. This CDR3 is 16 amino acids long. The germline V gene has CDR1 GTSNPN and CDR2 SVGIG (reference sequence). The CDR3 reads CAWSVHPGTMREPQHF. The CDR3 DNA reads as TGTGCCTGGAGTGTCCACCCAGGGACAATGCGGGAGCCCCAGCATTTT.

This clone has more than one count but fewer than ten. The chain carries TRBV5-1 and TRBJ1-1; 7 bases map to TRBD1. Germline values: CDR1 SGHRS, CDR2 YFSETQ. The ends lost 4 bases at V and 4 bases at J; junction bases unmatched: 7. The CDR3 runs 14 residues. For the CDR3, the DNA is TGCGCCAGCAGCCCTCAGGGGGGAGGCACTGAAGCTTTCTTT. Its translation is CASSPQGGGTEAFF.

The chain has TRBV28 and TRBJ2-3; D is uncertain. The CDR3 is 14 amino acids. CDR1 and CDR2 (germline): MDHEN, SYDVKM. V was cut by 3 bases and J by 5 bases, with 12 bases left in between. CDR3 DNA sequence: TGTGCCAGCAGTTTTGCTCAGGCACGAGATACGCAGTATTTT. Translation gives CASSFAQARDTQYF.

This clone came up a few times. The chain links TRBV5-4 to TRBJ2-1; 8 nucleotides align to TRBD2. Germline CDR1 reads SGHNT; CDR2 reads YYREEE (reference sequence). The length of the CDR3 is 15 residues. V gave up 4 bases and J gave up 3 bases; unmatched junction bases: 6. The CDR3 DNA sequence: TGTGCCAGCAGCCGAAGCGGGGGCCTCTACAATGAGCAGTTCTTC. This translates into CASSRSGGLYNEQFF. The whole variable domain, remainder taken from reference TRBV5-4 and TRBJ2-1, is ETGVTQSPTHLIKTRGQQVTLRCSSQSGHNTVSWYQQALGQGPQFIFQYYREEENGRGNFPPRFSGLQFPNYSSELNVNALELDDSALYLCASSRSGGLYNEQFFGPGTRLTVL.

This chain uses TRBV6-1 with TRBJ2-3; D possibly corresponds to TRBD1 (5 bases). Trimming stripped 5 bases from V and 2 bases from J, with 11 bases between. The CDR3 extends over 14 amino acids. CDR1 is MNHNS, CDR2 SASEGT, per germline. CDR3 bases: TGTGCCAGCAGTCCACAGGAGTTCACAGATACGCAGTATTTT. It yields the protein CASSPQEFTDTQYF.

This clone showed up just a few times. The genes are TRBV12-5 and TRBJ2-6, with TRBD1 identical over 9 bases. The V segment lost 3 bases and the J segment 0 bases; nucleotides outside the gene matches: 3. The CDR3 covers 17 residues. In germline, CDR1 is LGHNT, CDR2 FRNRAP. The CDR3 here is CASGFGTGFSGANVLTF. CDR3 DNA: TGTGCTAGTGGTTTTGGGACAGGGTTCTCTGGGGCCAACGTCCTGACTTTC.

This clone has more than one count but fewer than ten. The J gene is TRBJ1-4, the V gene TRBV7-9; no firm D call. Germline lookup yields CDR1 SEHNR and CDR2 FQNEAQ (reference sequence). CDR3 length: 15 residues. Trimming cost V 5 bases and J 5 bases, with 15 bases left between them. The CDR3 sequence: CASSLGRQLNEKLFF. The CDR3 region has the DNA TGTGCCAGCAGCCTAGGGCGGCAGTTGAATGAAAAACTGTTTTTT.

The rearrangement joins TRBV2 to TRBJ2-7; 8 bases are a match to TRBD2. The CDR3 is 15 amino acids. Germline CDR1 and CDR2: SNHLY and FYNNEI. With 6 bases clipped from V and 2 bases from J, the junction kept 9 bases outside the gene matches. CDR3 amino acids: CASRDNSGAAYEQYF. The CDR3 DNA sequence: TGTGCCAGCAGGGACAATAGCGGGGCTGCCTACGAGCAGTACTTC.

The chain has TRBV7-9 and TRBJ1-2; tentative D call: TRBD1 (5 bases). V gave up 1 base and J gave up 7 bases, with 10 bases separating them. The germline CDR1 and CDR2 sequences are SEHNR and FQNEAQ (reference sequence). The length of the CDR3 is 13 residues. CDR3 sequence: CASSLVVGGGYTF. The CDR3 DNA sequence: TGTGCCAGCAGCTTAGTAGTCGGGGGTGGCTACACCTTC.

The V gene is TRBV9, the J gene TRBJ2-1; 7 bases map to TRBD1. The germline CDR1 and CDR2 sequences are SGDLS and YYNGEE. With 4 bases clipped from V and 6 bases from J, the junction kept 10 bases outside the gene matches. The CDR3 totals 15 residues. CDR3 loop: CASSLGTATSNEQFF. The CDR3 DNA reads TGTGCCAGCAGCTTAGGGACAGCGACGAGCAATGAGCAGTTCTTC.

This clone showed up just a few times. The V gene is TRBV9, the J gene TRBJ2-1, with TRBD1 matching over 11 bases. The CDR3 runs 15 residues. The V and J ends lost 3 bases and 12 bases, in that order; junction bases with no gene match: 11. The germline V gene encodes CDR1 SGDLS and CDR2 YYNGEE. CDR3 in amino acids: CASSARGQGGSRQFF. Here the CDR3 DNA reads TGTGCCAGCAGCGCTAGGGGACAGGGGGGCTCCCGGCAGTTCTTC. Full variable domain (remainder filled in from reference TRBV9 and TRBJ2-1): DSGVTQTPKHLITATGQRVTLRCSPRSGDLSVYWYQQSLDQGLQFLIQYYNGEERAKGNILERFSAQQFPDLHSELNLSSLELGDSALYFCASSARGQGGSRQFFGPGTRLTVL.

This clone occurred a few times. This rearrangement joins TRBV2 to TRBJ2-4; 12 bases line up with TRBD2. This CDR3 is built from 17 residues. Per the germline V gene, CDR1 is SNHLY and CDR2 is FYNNEI. V shed 4 bases and J 2 bases; nucleotides not matched to a gene: 6. The DNA of the CDR3 is TGTGCCAGCAGTGCCCCCCTAGCGGGGGGGTCCAAAAACATTCAGTACTTC. Translation gives CASSAPLAGGSKNIQYF.

This clone was detected only a few times. This chain links TRBV18 with TRBJ2-3; 8 bases fit TRBD2. The V gene end was trimmed by 4 bases and the J gene end by 0 bases; junction bases not matched to a gene: 6. The CDR3 contains 16 residues. Germline V gene lookup returns CDR1 KGHSH and CDR2 LQKENI. Here the CDR3 reads CASSLQAGASTDTQYF. DNA for the CDR3: TGTGCCAGCTCACTTCAAGCGGGGGCCAGCACAGATACGCAGTATTTT.

V and J are TRBV20-1 and TRBJ2-7; D gene uncertain. There are 11 residues in the CDR3. CDR1 and CDR2 (germline): DFQATT, SNEGSKA (reference sequence). V was pared by 3 bases and J by 3 bases, with 6 bases between. This chain's CDR3 is CSASNSYEQYF. The CDR3 DNA reads TGCAGTGCTAGTAACAGCTACGAGCAGTACTTC.

This clone was detected a few times. The rearrangement links TRBV2 to TRBJ2-3, with TRBD1 identical over 9 bases. The germline V gene encodes CDR1 SNHLY and CDR2 FYNNEI. J lost 5 bases, V lost 4 bases, and 7 bases had no gene match. This CDR3 comprises 15 residues. CDR3 sequence (DNA): TGTGCCAGCAGTGCGGCACAGGGGGCCGTAGATACGCAGTATTTT. It translates to CASSAAQGAVDTQYF. Full variable domain (remainder filled in from reference TRBV2 and TRBJ2-3): EPEVTQTPSHQVTQMGQEVILRCVPISNHLYFYWYRQILGQKVEFLVSFYNNEISEKSEIFDDQFSVERPDGSNFTLKIRSTKLEDSAMYFCASSAAQGAVDTQYFGPGTRLTVL.